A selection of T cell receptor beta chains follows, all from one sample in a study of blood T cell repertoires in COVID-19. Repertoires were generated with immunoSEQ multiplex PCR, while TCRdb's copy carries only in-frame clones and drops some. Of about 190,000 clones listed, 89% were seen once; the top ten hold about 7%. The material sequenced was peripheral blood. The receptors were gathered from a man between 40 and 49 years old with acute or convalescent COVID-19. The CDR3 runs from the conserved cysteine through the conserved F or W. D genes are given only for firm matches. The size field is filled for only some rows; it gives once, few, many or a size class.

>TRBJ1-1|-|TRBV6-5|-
TGTGCCACCAGACAGAAGCCCACTGAAGCTTTCTTT
CATRQKPTEAFF
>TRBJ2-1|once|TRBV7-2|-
TGTGCCAGCAGCTTAAGTTGGGGGGGCCCGGACAATGAGCAGTTCTTC
CASSLSWGGPDNEQFF
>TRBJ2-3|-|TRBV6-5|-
TGTGCCAGCAGTTTTGGGGCGGACGGTACGCAGTATTTT
CASSFGADGTQYF
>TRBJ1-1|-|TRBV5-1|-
TGCGCCAGCAGCCTCGGAGGGTCCCTGAACACTGAAGCTTTCTTT
CASSLGGSLNTEAFF
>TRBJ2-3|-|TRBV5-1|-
TGCGCCAGCAGCTGGGGCCCTCTAAGCACAGATACGCAGTATTTT
CASSWGPLSTDTQYF
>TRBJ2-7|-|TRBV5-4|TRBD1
TGTGCCAGCAGCGCGCCTGACAGGGACGAGCAGTACTTC
CASSAPDRDEQYF
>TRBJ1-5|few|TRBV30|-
TGTGCCTGGAGTGGAGCAGGTAGCAATCAGCCCCAGCATTTT
CAWSGAGSNQPQHF
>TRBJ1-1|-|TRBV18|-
TGTGCCAGCTCTCCCAATCCTACGCGGGCAGGCACTGAAGCTTTCTTT
CASSPNPTRAGTEAFF
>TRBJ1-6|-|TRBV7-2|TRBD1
TGTGCCAGCAGCTCCCAGGGGGCAGGGAATTCACCCCTCCACTTT
CASSSQGAGNSPLHF
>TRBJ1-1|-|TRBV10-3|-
TGTGCCATCAGTGAGTTGGCAAACACTGAAGCTTTCTTT
CAISELANTEAFF
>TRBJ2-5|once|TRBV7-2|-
TGTGCCAGCAGCTTAAAGCGATATCAACAAGAGACCCAGTACTTC
CASSLKRYQQETQYF
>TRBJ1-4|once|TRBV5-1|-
TGCGCCAGCAGCTTGGCGGCCAGGGGAGAACTTGGTGAAAAACTGTTTTTT
CASSLAARGELGEKLFF
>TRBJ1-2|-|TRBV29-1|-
TGCAGCGTGGAAGACAGGTCCGGCTACACCTTC
CSVEDRSGYTF
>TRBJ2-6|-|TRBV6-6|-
TGTGCCAGCAGTTACTCAATTTTGGGCGGGGCCAACGTCCTGACTTTC
CASSYSILGGANVLTF
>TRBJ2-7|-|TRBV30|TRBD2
TGTGCCTGGAGACATAGCGGGGACTGGGGCGAGCAGTACTTC
CAWRHSGDWGEQYF
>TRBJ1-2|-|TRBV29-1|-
TGCAGCGTTGAAGGGCGGGACGGTCTCTATGGCTACACCTTC
CSVEGRDGLYGYTF
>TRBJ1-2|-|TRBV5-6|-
TGTGCCAGCAGCTTTCGAGGTGTTTGGAACTATGGCTACACCTTC
CASSFRGVWNYGYTF
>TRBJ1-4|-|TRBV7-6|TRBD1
TGTGCCAGCAGCTACAGGGGGAGAACTAATGAAAAACTGTTTTTT
CASSYRGRTNEKLFF
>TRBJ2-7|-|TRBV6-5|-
TGTGCCAGCACGGGCGGGTCGGAGCAGTACTTC
CASTGGSEQYF
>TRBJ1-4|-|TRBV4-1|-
TGCGCCAGCAGCCAGGGGACATTAGGCGGGGAAAAACTGTTTTTT
CASSQGTLGGEKLFF
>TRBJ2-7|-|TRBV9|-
TGTGCCAGCAGCAGGGGCAACCAACCCTACGAGCAGTACTTC
CASSRGNQPYEQYF
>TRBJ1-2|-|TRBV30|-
TGTGCCTGGAAAGAGAGCCCCACCAACTATGGCTACACCTTC
CAWKESPTNYGYTF
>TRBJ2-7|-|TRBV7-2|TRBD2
TGTGCCAGCAGCGCTTCTAGCGGGGGGCTCTACGAGCAGTACTTC
CASSASSGGLYEQYF
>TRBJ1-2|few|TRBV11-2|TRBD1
TGTGCCAGCAGCCCCGACAGGGTCCGTGGCTACACCTTC
CASSPDRVRGYTF
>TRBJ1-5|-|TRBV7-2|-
TGTGCCAGCAGCTGGGGAGGGCCCCAGCATTTT
CASSWGGPQHF
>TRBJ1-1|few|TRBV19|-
TGTGCCAGTAGTATAGATGGTCGACCCAGGAGGACTGAAGCTTTCTTT
CASSIDGRPRRTEAFF
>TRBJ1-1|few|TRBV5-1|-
TGCGCCAGCAGCTTCGTCGGGGACACTGAAGCTTTCTTT
CASSFVGDTEAFF
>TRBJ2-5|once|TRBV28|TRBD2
TGTGCCAGCAGTTCTACTAGCGGGGGGCAAGAGACCCAGTACTTC
CASSSTSGGQETQYF
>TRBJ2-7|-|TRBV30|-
TGTGCCTGGAGTGTGCAGGGGCTCTACGAGCAGTACTTC
CAWSVQGLYEQYF
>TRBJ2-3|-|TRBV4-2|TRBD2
TGTGCCAGCAGCCACTCTAGCGGGGGCTTGGATACGCAGTATTTT
CASSHSSGGLDTQYF
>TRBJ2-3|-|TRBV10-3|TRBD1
TGTGCCATCAGTGCCACAGGGGTCGGTGGAACAGATACGCAGTATTTT
CAISATGVGGTDTQYF
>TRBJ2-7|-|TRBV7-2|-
TGTGCCAGCAGCCCCGGACTGGCTTCCAATGAGCAGTACTTC
CASSPGLASNEQYF
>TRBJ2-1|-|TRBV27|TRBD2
TGTGCCAGCAGTTTATTACTAGCGGGGGGCTACAATGAGCAGTTCTTC
CASSLLLAGGYNEQFF
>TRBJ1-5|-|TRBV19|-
TGTGCCAGTAGAGCGAAGAATCAGCCCCAGCATTTT
CASRAKNQPQHF
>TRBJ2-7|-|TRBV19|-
TGTGCCAGTAGACTGACAGCGGGCCCGACTGACGAGCAGTACTTC
CASRLTAGPTDEQYF
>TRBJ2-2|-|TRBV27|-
TGTGCCAGCAGGTTACGGGGGGCAAGCACCGGGGAGCTGTTTTTT
CASRLRGASTGELFF
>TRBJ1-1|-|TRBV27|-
TGTGCCAGCGGCAAACAGAACACTGAAGCTTTCTTT
CASGKQNTEAFF
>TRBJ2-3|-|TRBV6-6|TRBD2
TGTGCCAGCAGTTCAGCGGGGGGGACAGATACGCAGTATTTT
CASSSAGGTDTQYF
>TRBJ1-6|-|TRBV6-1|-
TGTGCCAGCAGTGAGGTCGGGGGCTCCTATAATTCACCCCTCCACTTT
CASSEVGGSYNSPLHF
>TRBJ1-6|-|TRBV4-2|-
TGTGCCAGCAGCCAGGGGGGGAATTCACCCCTCCACTTT
CASSQGGNSPLHF
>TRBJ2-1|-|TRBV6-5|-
TGTGCCAGCAGTCATCGGGAGCAGATTGGCGAGCAGTTCTTC
CASSHREQIGEQFF
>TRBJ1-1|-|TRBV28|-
TGTGCCAGCAGTACCACAACAGAGAACACTGAAGCTTTCTTT
CASSTTTENTEAFF
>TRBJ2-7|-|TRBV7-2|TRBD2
TGTGCCAGCAGCGAAACTAGCGGCGTTGGCTACGAGCAGTACTTC
CASSETSGVGYEQYF
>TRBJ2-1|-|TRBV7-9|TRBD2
TGTGCCACCGAGAGCGGGACCTACAATGAGCAGTTCTTC
CATESGTYNEQFF
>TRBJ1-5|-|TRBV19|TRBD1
TGTGCCAGTAGTAGGGACAGGGCGGGGGGCCAGCCCCAGCATTTT
CASSRDRAGGQPQHF
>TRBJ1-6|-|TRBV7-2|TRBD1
TGTGCCAGCAGCTCTCGGTCCGGGACAGGACTTAATTCACCCCTCCACTTT
CASSSRSGTGLNSPLHF
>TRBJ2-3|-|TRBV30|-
TGTGCCTGGGCTCCCCGGGGTAGCACAGATACGCAGTATTTT
CAWAPRGSTDTQYF
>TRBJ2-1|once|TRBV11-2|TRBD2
TGTGCCAGCAGCTTAGTGGCGGGGGGTTACAATGAGCAGTTCTTC
CASSLVAGGYNEQFF
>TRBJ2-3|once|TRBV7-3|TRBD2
TGTGCCAGCAGCCGGGGGGGCACAGATACGCAGTATTTT
CASSRGGTDTQYF
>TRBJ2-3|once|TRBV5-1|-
TGCGCCAGCTCCGGCGGGACAGCCACAGATACGCAGTATTTT
CASSGGTATDTQYF
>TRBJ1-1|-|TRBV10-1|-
TGCGCCAGCAGTGAAGCAGGGTCGGGTGAAGCTTTCTTT
CASSEAGSGEAFF
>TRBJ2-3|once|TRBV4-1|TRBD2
TGCGCCAGCAGCCAAATGGAGGCTAGCCTAGCGGTAAGCACAGATACGCAGTATTTT
CASSQMEASLAVSTDTQYF
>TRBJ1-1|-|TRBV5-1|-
TGCGCCAGCAGCCCTCTGGGAGGGAACACTGAAGCTTTCTTT
CASSPLGGNTEAFF